The clone carrying this T cell receptor beta chain was picked up many times. Per germline, CDR1 SGHDT and CDR2 YYEEEE. Trimming took 3 bases from V and 7 from J, leaving 14 bases between them. The CDR3 loop spans 13 amino acids. The data are from a study of T cell repertoires in cytomegalovirus infection. TCRdb used MiXCR to reprocess the reads, holding one entry per CDR3 protein. The sample records under 350,000 distinct CDR3 sequences, around 10% being singletons. The clonotype was recovered from a human donor in good health (CMV status not recorded). Some clones in this sample may be carry-over from other donors' samples. The chain links TRBV5-6 to TRBJ2-7; TRBD1 might be the D (6 bases). Sample: PBMCs. The CDR3 nucleotides are TGTGCCAGCAGCTCCAAGACAGGTGGGGAGCAGTACGTC. Amino acids: CASSSKTGGEQYV.